These 21 T cell receptor beta chains came from one sample sequenced in a study of blood T cell repertoires in COVID-19. The assay was immunoSEQ multiplex PCR, and TCRdb's table has in-frame clones only and misses some. Counted here are roughly 30,000 clones, around 92% occurring once; the ten biggest clones make up over 3.5%. The sample taken for sequencing was peripheral blood. These receptors originate from a human donor in a cohort sampled during active COVID-19.

This chain joins TRBV18 and TRBJ1-3; 8 positions match TRBD1. The CDR3 runs 16 residues. Per germline, CDR1 KGHSH and CDR2 LQKENI. The ends lost 1 base at V and 2 bases at J; junction bases unmatched: 4. The CDR3 sequence: CASSPRVQGAGNTIYF. The CDR3 bases are TGTGCCAGCTCACCACGAGTACAGGGGGCTGGAAACACCATATATTTT.

This chain joins TRBV2 and TRBJ2-7, with D perhaps TRBD1 (6 bases). Trimming took off 5 bases at V and 5 bases at J, with 19 bases between the two ends. The CDR3 consists of 15 residues. Germline values: CDR1 SNHLY, CDR2 FYNNEI. The CDR3 is CASSPRGQGNNEQYF. The CDR3 nucleotides read TGTGCCAGCAGTCCCAGAGGGCAGGGGAACAACGAGCAGTACTTC.

The V gene is TRBV30, the J gene TRBJ2-5; possibly TRBD1 for D (6 bases). In germline, CDR1 is GTSNPN, CDR2 SVGIG (reference sequence). Trimming pared 3 bases from V and 2 bases from J, leaving 13 bases between. CDR3 length: 14 residues. CDR3 nucleotide sequence: TGTGCCTGGAGACGGGACAACAAGCAAGAGACCCAGTACTTC. Its translation is CAWRRDNKQETQYF.

The chain carries TRBV7-2 and TRBJ1-2; D not certain. V lost 4 bases and J lost 7, with 10 bases in between. This CDR3 is built from 12 residues. Per germline, CDR1 SGHTA and CDR2 FQGNSA. CDR3 residues: CASSSPPGGYTF. CDR3 in DNA: TGTGCCAGCAGCTCGCCCCCGGGTGGCTACACCTTC. Full variable domain (missing parts from reference TRBV7-2 and TRBJ1-2): GAGVSQSPSNKVTEKGKDVELRCDPISGHTALYWYRQSLGQGLEFLIYFQGNSAPDKSGLPSDRFSAERTGGSVSTLTIQRTQQEDSAVYLCASSSPPGGYTFGSGTRLTVV.

V and J are TRBV28 and TRBJ1-6; D is possibly TRBD1 (6 bases). This CDR3 comprises 13 residues. Germline CDR1 MDHEN, CDR2 SYDVKM. The V and J ends lost 5 bases and 7 bases respectively, with 9 bases between them. The DNA for the CDR3 is TGTGCCAGCAGTGGGGGGGCGAATTCACCCCTCCACTTT. Protein sequence: CASSGGANSPLHF.

The chain combines TRBV30 with TRBJ1-4, with D possibly being TRBD1 (6 bases). Trimming removed 3 bases from V and 8 bases from J, with 16 bases in between. The CDR3 has 14 amino acids. Germline CDR1 reads GTSNPN; CDR2 reads SVGIG (reference sequence). CDR3 protein: CAWSPGQKGEKLFF. CDR3 coding DNA: TGTGCCTGGAGCCCTGGACAGAAAGGGGAAAAACTGTTTTTT.

The J gene is TRBJ2-3, the V gene TRBV5-1; a weak D match, TRBD2 (5 bases). Germline loops: CDR1 SGHRS, CDR2 YFSETQ. Deletions cut 1 base from V and 4 bases from J, with 13 bases between. The CDR3 consists of 15 residues. The CDR3, as DNA: TGCGCCAGCAGCTTGTGGGGAGCGGAGGCAGATACGCAGTATTTT. This translates into CASSLWGAEADTQYF.

V is TRBV7-2 and J is TRBJ2-2, with D tentatively TRBD1 (5 bases). V lost 2 bases and J lost 10, with 8 bases in between. The CDR3 has 12 amino acids. Germline CDR1 and CDR2: SGHTA and FQGNSA. The CDR3 protein is CASSLSGLELFF. CDR3 nucleotides: TGTGCCAGCAGCTTATCAGGGTTGGAGCTGTTTTTT.

This clone occurred a few times. The chain uses TRBV30 and TRBJ1-5, with 7 bases lining up with TRBD1. Trimming cost V 5 bases and J 7 bases; bases outside gene matches: 8. From germline, CDR1 is GTSNPN and CDR2 SVGIG (reference sequence). The CDR3 is 13 amino acids. Here the CDR3 reads CAWGLTGNQPQHF. The CDR3 bases are TGTGCCTGGGGCCTGACAGGGAACCAGCCCCAGCATTTT.

Notes on this clone: At one end the junction does not follow the germline gene, possibly because of a read error. The V call is TRBV4-1, the J call TRBJ1-1; no clear D. Germline V gene lookup returns CDR1 MGHRA and CDR2 YSYEKL. This CDR3 comprises 15 residues. CDR3 nucleotide sequence: TGCGCCAGCAGCAAAGAGCGGGGAGTTGGGACTGAAGCTTTCTTT. This encodes CASSKERGVGTEAFF.

The genes are TRBV4-1 and TRBJ1-5; D remains unclear. Trimming took off 3 bases at V and 8 bases at J, with 11 bases between the two ends. Germline values: CDR1 MGHRA, CDR2 YSYEKL. The CDR3 runs 13 residues. CDR3 loop: CASSQVHGEPQHF. CDR3 DNA: TGCGCCAGCAGCCAGGTACATGGTGAGCCCCAGCATTTT.

The V gene is TRBV5-1, the J gene TRBJ2-5, with 8 bases lining up with TRBD1. Germline assignment: CDR1 SGHRS and CDR2 YFSETQ. The J segment lost 1 base and the V segment lost 4 bases, leaving 3 bases of the junction unmatched. The CDR3 contains 14 residues. The CDR3 region is CASSPTGGQETQYF. DNA for the CDR3: TGCGCCAGCAGCCCCACAGGGGGCCAAGAGACCCAGTACTTC.

V gene TRBV3-1 (or the pseudogene TRBV3-2) combines with J gene TRBJ2-3, with a possible D match to TRBD2 (5 bases). Trimming stripped 0 bases from V and 2 bases from J, with 9 bases between. Germline CDR1 and CDR2: LGHDT and YNNKEL (reference sequence). This CDR3 has 15 amino acids. The CDR3 DNA follows: TGTGCCAGCAGCCAAGATCTCGGGGTCACAGATACGCAGTATTTT. Translation: CASSQDLGVTDTQYF.

This chain's CDR3 is CASSLGAGGQETQYF. CDR3 sequence (DNA): TGTGCCAGCAGCCTGGGGGCGGGGGGGCAAGAGACCCAGTACTTC. This rearrangement joins TRBV9 to TRBJ2-5; 9 bases line up with TRBD2. This CDR3 region has 15 residues. Germline trimming cut 4 bases from V and 2 bases from J; bases unmatched to any gene: 6. Germline values: CDR1 SGDLS, CDR2 YYNGEE.

This chain connects TRBV12-3 or TRBV12-4 to TRBJ2-5, with a weak D call TRBD1 (5 bases). This CDR3 contains 12 residues. Trimming removed 6 bases from V and 7 bases from J, with 12 bases in between. The CDR3 DNA follows: TGTGCCAGCAGGAAGGGGTCGGGGACCCAGTACTTC. It encodes CASRKGSGTQYF.

The V gene is TRBV18, the J gene TRBJ2-1; 10 bases map to TRBD2. CDR1 is KGHSH, CDR2 LQKENI, per germline. Trimming cost V 6 bases and J 4 bases; bases outside gene matches: 6. The CDR3 is made up of 15 amino acids. The CDR3 reads CASSASGGSYNEQFF. CDR3 in DNA: TGTGCCAGCTCCGCTAGCGGGGGAAGTTACAATGAGCAGTTCTTC. Combining the CDR3 with reference TRBV18 and TRBJ2-1 gives the whole variable domain NAGVMQNPRHLVRRRGQEARLRCSPMKGHSHVYWYRQLPEEGLKFMVYLQKENIIDESGMPKERFSAEFPKEGPSILRIQQVVRGDSAAYFCASSASGGSYNEQFFGPGTRLTVL.

The rearrangement uses TRBV4-3 and TRBJ1-4; a weak D match, TRBD1 (5 bases). The germline V and J ends were trimmed by 4 bases and 4 bases, with 34 bases remaining between them. CDR1 and CDR2 (germline): LGHNA, YSLEER. CDR3 size: 22 residues. CDR3 DNA: TGCGCCAGCAGCCCCACGCCGTTCCAAGGGGCCAAGCGAACTATCGTTAATGAAAAACTGTTTTTT. As protein: CASSPTPFQGAKRTIVNEKLFF.

The sample holds a few counts of this clone. V and J are TRBV4-2 and TRBJ2-2; TRBD1 matches 10 bases. Germline V gene data show CDR1 as LGHNA and CDR2 as YNFKEQ. The CDR3 has 15 amino acids. After removal of 4 bases from V and 6 bases from J, the junction contained 5 bases not matched to a gene. CDR3 loop: CASSLGTGAPGELFF. CDR3 sequence (DNA): TGTGCCAGCAGCCTAGGGACAGGGGCCCCCGGGGAGCTGTTTTTT.

V gene TRBV5-5 combines with J gene TRBJ2-2; possibly TRBD1 for D (5 bases). The CDR3 spans 17 residues. V lost 5 bases to trimming and J lost 0 bases, with 17 bases between them. The V gene's germline CDR1 is SGHKS and CDR2 YYEKEE (reference sequence). The CDR3 is CASRSQGVQANTGELFF. The CDR3 DNA follows: TGTGCCAGCAGATCCCAAGGTGTACAGGCGAACACCGGGGAGCTGTTTTTT.

The chain uses TRBV2 and TRBJ1-6; D is unclear. Germline CDR1 is SNHLY and CDR2 is FYNNEI. The CDR3 has 17 amino acids. Between the trimmed V and J ends, which lost 4 bases and 10 bases, there was a span of 23 bases. CDR3 residues: CASSGLGSTSGGSPLHF. The CDR3 nucleotides read TGTGCCAGCAGTGGATTGGGGTCGACGAGCGGTGGGTCACCCCTCCACTTT.

V gene TRBV6-1 combines with J gene TRBJ2-3, with 9 bases fitting TRBD1. The germline gives CDR1 MNHNS, CDR2 SASEGT. This CDR3 comprises 15 residues. V was clipped by 3 bases and J by 4 bases; unmatched bases: 5. The CDR3 loop is CASSEGQGLADTQYF. CDR3 nucleotides: TGTGCCAGCAGTGAGGGACAGGGACTGGCAGATACGCAGTATTTT.